The next 29 T cell receptor beta chains were all read from a single sample in a study of blood T cell repertoires in COVID-19. Sequencing was performed with immunoSEQ multiplex PCR; in TCRdb, only in-frame clones are kept and a portion is missing. The data show 200,000 to 300,000 clones, roughly 81% seen once. The sequenced sample consisted of peripheral blood. The receptors were sampled from a man between 50 and 59 years old with acute or convalescent COVID-19.

The chain uses TRBV5-4 and TRBJ2-1; 8 positions agree with TRBD1. This CDR3 has 15 residues. V trimming: 6 bases; J trimming: 0 bases; junction bases outside the gene matches: 5. Germline CDR1 is SGHNT and CDR2 is YYREEE (reference sequence). The DNA for the CDR3 is TGTGCCAGCACCAGACAGGGGTTCTCCTACAATGAGCAGTTCTTC. This sequence encodes CASTRQGFSYNEQFF.

J is TRBJ1-1 and V is TRBV6-5; D might be TRBD1 (5 bases). Trimming took 6 bases from V and 0 from J, leaving 11 bases between them. Germline-derived CDR1 and CDR2 are MNHEY and SVGAGI. This CDR3 has 14 amino acids. DNA of the CDR3: TGTGCCAGCAGCTTATCGACAGTGAACACTGAAGCTTTCTTT. It translates to CASSLSTVNTEAFF.

The J gene is TRBJ2-4, the V gene TRBV11-2; no clear D. The CDR3 loop spans 15 amino acids. The V end was cut by 6 bases, the J end by 0 bases, with 12 bases between. Per germline, CDR1 SGHAT and CDR2 FQNNGV. The CDR3 DNA reads as TGTGCCAGCAGTCTTACAGCACTAGCCAAAAACATTCAGTACTTC. Protein: CASSLTALAKNIQYF. The entire variable domain, with the rest obtained from reference TRBV11-2 and TRBJ2-4, is as follows: EAGVAQSPRYKIIEKRQSVAFWCNPISGHATLYWYQQILGQGPKLLIQFQNNGVVDDSQLPKDRFSAERLKGVDSTLKIQPAKLEDSAVYLCASSLTALAKNIQYFGAGTRLSVL.

The chain recombines TRBV10-1 with TRBJ2-7, with 8 nucleotides matching TRBD2. Losses at the gene ends were 5 bases for V and 7 bases for J; bases not matched to a gene: 10. The CDR3 covers 14 residues. CDR1 is WNHNN and CDR2 is SYGVQD in the germline V gene (reference sequence). The CDR3 bases are TGCGCCAGCAGTCTTAGCGGGGCAGGAGCTGAGCAGTACTTC. It codes for CASSLSGAGAEQYF.

The chain employs TRBV7-3 and TRBJ2-5; unclear D gene. CDR1 is SGHTA, CDR2 FQGTGA, per germline. The CDR3 sequence is 13 residues long. The V end lost 3 bases, the J end lost 2 bases, and 7 bases lay between the germline ends. The DNA of the CDR3 is TGTGCCAGCAGCTTTGGCAGACAAGAGACCCAGTACTTC. Its protein is CASSFGRQETQYF.

This chain joins TRBV3-1 (or the pseudogene TRBV3-2) and TRBJ1-3; D not resolved. The V gene lost 1 base and the J gene lost 4 bases, with 5 bases spanning the gap. Per the germline V gene, CDR1 is LGHDT and CDR2 is YNNKEL (reference sequence). The CDR3 has 13 residues. This CDR3 reads CASSQGPGNTIYF. The CDR3 DNA is TGTGCCAGCAGCCAAGGTCCAGGAAACACCATATATTTT.

V usage is TRBV11-3 and J usage is TRBJ2-1; 10 nucleotides match TRBD2. Trimming removed 4 bases from V and 2 bases from J; junction bases left unmatched: 5. Germline CDR1 reads SGHNT; CDR2 reads YENEEA. The CDR3 has 16 amino acids. The CDR3 sequence is CASSYAGTSAYNEQFF. The CDR3 coding sequence is TGTGCCAGCAGCTATGCCGGGACTAGCGCCTACAATGAGCAGTTCTTC.

The chain has TRBV28 and TRBJ2-3, with TRBD2 identical over 14 bases. The CDR3 runs 16 residues. Germline V lookup: CDR1 MDHEN, CDR2 SYDVKM. J was trimmed by 3 bases and V by 3 bases; bases with no gene match: 2. The CDR3 sequence: CASSLGLAGETDTQYF. The DNA for the CDR3 is TGTGCCAGCAGTTTGGGACTAGCGGGGGAAACAGATACGCAGTATTTT.

V usage is TRBV6-5 and J usage is TRBJ2-7; D gene unclear. The CDR3 consists of 13 residues. Germline assignment: CDR1 MNHEY and CDR2 SVGAGI. The germline V and J ends were trimmed by 7 bases and 5 bases, with 15 bases remaining between them. CDR3 region: CASTLTPRDEQYF. The CDR3 region has the DNA TGTGCCAGCACTTTGACACCCCGAGACGAGCAGTACTTC.

The CDR3 here is CASSDSRGGAQDTQYF. Written as DNA, the CDR3 is TGCGCCAGCAGTGATTCTCGCGGGGGGGCCCAAGATACGCAGTATTTT. This chain uses TRBV10-1 with TRBJ2-3, with 9 nucleotides matching TRBD2. The CDR3 is 16 residues long. CDR1 and CDR2 from the germline V gene are WNHNN and SYGVQD (reference sequence). The junction had 9 bases not matched to a gene; V was cut back by 3 bases and J by 5 bases.

The chain combines TRBV10-3 with TRBJ2-7, with D maybe TRBD1 (6 bases). Germline CDR1 and CDR2: ENHRY and SYGVKD. The V and J ends lost 2 bases and 5 bases respectively, with 19 bases between them. This CDR3 is 16 amino acids long. Here the CDR3 reads CAISERGTSSIDEQYF. The CDR3 DNA reads as TGTGCCATCAGTGAGAGGGGGACCTCCTCTATCGACGAGCAGTACTTC.

The rearrangement uses TRBV19 and TRBJ2-7; D not certain. The germline gives CDR1 LNHDA, CDR2 SQIVND (reference sequence). CDR3 length: 15 residues. V was shortened by 2 bases and J by 0 bases, with 11 bases between the two germline ends. The CDR3 DNA is TGTGCCAGTAGTATACGACACCTTTTCTCCTACGAGCAGTACTTC. Its protein is CASSIRHLFSYEQYF.

The gene calls are TRBV28 and TRBJ2-7, with 9 bases aligning to TRBD1. The trim removed 0 bases at V and 5 bases at J, leaving 5 bases unmatched. Germline values: CDR1 MDHEN, CDR2 SYDVKM. The CDR3 is 15 amino acids. In DNA form, the CDR3 reads TGTGCCAGCAGTTTATGGGGACAGGGCGCGGACGAGCAGTACTTC. As protein: CASSLWGQGADEQYF.

The rearrangement joins TRBV7-9 to TRBJ1-1, with D possibly TRBD1 on 5 matching bases. This CDR3 comprises 12 residues. Germline CDR1 and CDR2: SEHNR and FQNEAQ (reference sequence). Trimming stripped 5 bases from V and 3 bases from J, with 7 bases between. CDR3 bases: TGTGCCAGCAGCCGGGGGGACACTGAAGCTTTCTTT. Its translation is CASSRGDTEAFF. The variable domain in full, with the rest retrieved from reference TRBV7-9 and TRBJ1-1, is DTGVSQNPRHKITKRGQNVTFRCDPISEHNRLYWYRQTLGQGPEFLTYFQNEAQLEKSRLLSDRFSAERPKGSFSTLEIQRTEQGDSAMYLCASSRGDTEAFFGQGTRLTVV.

The chain employs TRBV27 and TRBJ2-7; 7 bases align to TRBD1. The CDR3 consists of 15 residues. J was trimmed by 2 bases and V by 2 bases; bases with no gene match: 6. Germline V gene sequence: CDR1 MNHEY, CDR2 SMNVEV (reference sequence). CDR3: CASSLARDRPYEQYF. The CDR3 nucleotides read TGTGCCAGCAGTTTAGCCCGGGACAGACCCTACGAGCAGTACTTC.

This clone appeared once. The chain has TRBV7-9 and TRBJ2-7; D is possibly TRBD1 (5 bases). The CDR3 runs to 16 residues. Germline CDR1 is SEHNR and CDR2 is FQNEAQ (reference sequence). Trimming removed 5 bases from V and 3 bases from J, with 20 bases in between. As DNA, the CDR3 is TGTGCCAGCAGCCCCAGATTTCAGGGAAGGATCTACGAGCAGTACTTC. It specifies CASSPRFQGRIYEQYF.

The J gene is TRBJ1-2, the V gene TRBV6-5; D might be TRBD1 (6 bases). Germline lookup yields CDR1 MNHEY and CDR2 SVGAGI. This CDR3 spans 14 amino acids. The V and J ends lost 6 bases and 1 base respectively, with 12 bases between them. CDR3 amino acids: CASRRGTVNYGYTF. The DNA for the CDR3 is TGTGCCAGCAGGAGGGGGACGGTTAACTATGGCTACACCTTC.

The gene calls are TRBV7-6 and TRBJ1-6; D possibly corresponds to TRBD1 (5 bases). CDR3 length equals 13 residues. V was shortened by 11 bases and J by 5 bases, with 13 bases between the two germline ends. The V gene's germline CDR1 is SGHVS and CDR2 FNYEAQ. CDR3 in amino acids: CAGGDGDNSPLHF. The DNA for the CDR3 is TGTGCCGGAGGGGACGGAGATAATTCACCCCTCCACTTT.

The chain carries TRBV7-6 and TRBJ2-1, with TRBD2 matching 13 bases. Trimming removed 5 bases from V and 3 bases from J; junction bases left unmatched: 10. CDR1 and CDR2 (germline): SGHVS, FNYEAQ. This CDR3 spans 18 amino acids. This CDR3 reads CASSTRTSGSWVYNEQFF. The CDR3 nucleotides are TGTGCCAGCAGCACCCGGACTAGCGGGAGTTGGGTCTACAATGAGCAGTTCTTC.

The chain uses TRBV4-1 and TRBJ2-1, with D possibly TRBD2 on 6 matching bases. V lost 4 bases, J lost 1 base, and 14 bases lay in between. The length of the CDR3 is 16 residues. Looked up from germline, CDR1 is MGHRA and CDR2 is YSYEKL. CDR3 bases: TGCGCCAGCAGCCCGGAGGGCCTAGGGTCCTACAATGAGCAGTTCTTC. Translated, it gives CASSPEGLGSYNEQFF.

V and J are TRBV4-1 and TRBJ2-7; no clear D gene. The CDR3 extends over 14 amino acids. Germline CDR1 reads MGHRA; CDR2 reads YSYEKL. V was clipped by 4 bases and J by 3 bases, with 13 bases between them. The CDR3 loop is CASSPYYSSYEQYF. CDR3 coding DNA: TGCGCCAGCAGCCCGTATTATTCGAGCTACGAGCAGTACTTC.

This sequence joins TRBV5-1 and TRBJ2-7; 7 nucleotides line up with TRBD1. This CDR3 comprises 15 residues. J was trimmed by 3 bases and V by 0 bases; bases with no gene match: 6. From germline, CDR1 is SGHRS and CDR2 YFSETQ. The CDR3 sequence: CASSLEGTVNYEQYF. In DNA form, the CDR3 reads TGCGCCAGCAGCTTGGAAGGGACAGTAAACTACGAGCAGTACTTC.

CDR3 nucleotides: TGTGCCAGCAGTGAAGAGCTTAACTATGGCTACACCTTC. It specifies CASSEELNYGYTF. V usage is TRBV6-1 and J usage is TRBJ1-2; D is unclear. V lost 1 base and J 1 base, leaving 4 bases between the germline ends. The length of the CDR3 is 13 residues. Germline V CDR1 and CDR2: MNHNS, SASEGT.

This CDR3 is CASSLTWVQGSHGELFF. CDR3 DNA: TGTGCCAGCAGCTTAACTTGGGTACAGGGAAGTCACGGGGAGCTGTTTTTT. This chain uses TRBV7-3 with TRBJ2-2; a weak D match, TRBD1 (6 bases). This CDR3 spans 17 amino acids. Germline-derived CDR1 and CDR2 are SGHTA and FQGTGA. Trimming stripped 0 bases from V and 7 bases from J, with 18 bases between. Full variable domain (outside the CDR3, taken from reference TRBV7-3 and TRBJ2-2): GAGVSQTPSNKVTEKGKYVELRCDPISGHTALYWYRQSLGQGPEFLIYFQGTGAADDSGLPNDRFFAVRPEGSVSTLKIQRTERGDSAVYLCASSLTWVQGSHGELFFGEGSRLTVL.

V usage is TRBV24-1 and J usage is TRBJ2-2, with a possible D match to TRBD1 (6 bases). CDR1 is KGHDR, CDR2 SFDVKD, per germline. V lost 5 bases, J lost 4 bases, and 13 bases lay in between. The CDR3 contains 15 residues. The CDR3, as DNA: TGTGCCACCAGTGGAGGGACAAAGCTCACCGGGGAGCTGTTTTTT. Its protein is CATSGGTKLTGELFF.

The chain couples TRBV6-5 to TRBJ2-6; no clear D. Germline V gene sequence: CDR1 MNHEY, CDR2 SVGAGI. The CDR3 runs to 15 residues. The V end lost 5 bases, the J end lost 2 bases, and 10 bases lay between the germline ends. The CDR3 nucleotides read TGTGCCAGCAGTCGTCCGGTAGCTGGGGCCAACGTCCTGACTTTC. It codes for CASSRPVAGANVLTF.

The rearrangement joins TRBV4-1 to TRBJ1-2; 9 bases are shared with TRBD1. Germline CDR1 MGHRA, CDR2 YSYEKL. The CDR3 contains 15 residues. Trimming removed 3 bases from V and 7 bases from J; junction bases left unmatched: 9. The CDR3 coding sequence is TGCGCCAGCAGCCATAGACAGGGGGAATCGGGTGGCTACACCTTC. Translated, it gives CASSHRQGESGGYTF.

This clone was recorded once. The chain recombines TRBV7-8 with TRBJ2-7; TRBD2 agrees at 13 bases. The germline gives CDR1 SGHVS, CDR2 FQNEAQ. CDR3 size: 18 residues. With V trimmed by 3 bases and J by 3 bases, 11 bases remained unmatched. The CDR3 sequence is CASSFLPRTSGGHYEQYF. The CDR3 nucleotides are TGTGCCAGCAGCTTTTTACCTCGGACTAGCGGGGGACACTACGAGCAGTACTTC.

The chain uses TRBV6-1 and TRBJ1-2, with a possible D match to TRBD1 (5 bases). The length of the CDR3 is 15 residues. Trimming left V 1 base short and J 3 bases short, with 12 bases between. CDR1 and CDR2 (germline): MNHNS, SASEGT. CDR3 bases: TGTGCCAGCAGTGAAGTGGGGGGAGAGTACTATGGCTACACCTTC. It translates to CASSEVGGEYYGYTF.